This is a list of T cell receptor beta chains from one sample in a study of cytomegalovirus exposure and HLA in healthy donors. The protocol was immunoSEQ multiplex PCR, while the TCRdb copy is restricted to in-frame clones and leaves out a portion. In total, the table holds tens of thousands of clones. The sequenced sample was PBMCs. The receptors were gathered from an older woman in good health and CMV-seronegative. The CDR3 runs from the conserved cysteine through the conserved F or W. A D gene is named only where the DNA matches it firmly. Clone size is given for some rows only: seen once, a few or many times, or a class if the clone is expanded.

J,size,V,D,CDR3
TRBJ2-3,NA,TRBV28,TRBD2,CASSLPPPPLAGRKDTQYF
TRBJ2-6,NA,TRBV7-3,NA,CASSLYRRSGANVLTF
TRBJ2-1,NA,TRBV6-5,NA,CASRRGLPGYNEQFF
NA,NA,TRBV6-1,NA,CASSEFERHTTYEQYF
TRBJ2-2,NA,TRBV5-1,TRBD1,CASSLGTGGYTGELFF
TRBJ2-7,NA,TRBV28,NA,CASSLVWDTDSYEQYF
TRBJ2-2,NA,TRBV7-9,TRBD1,CASSSPGTANTGELFF
TRBJ2-5,NA,TRBV11-3,TRBD1,CASSRRDRDYETQYF
TRBJ1-2,NA,TRBV15,TRBD1,CATSPWTGDARYRTF
TRBJ1-5,NA,TRBV6-5,TRBD1,CASSYSGDRDQPQHF
TRBJ2-7,NA,TRBV7-2,NA,CASSLQGEAYEQYF
TRBJ2-2,NA,TRBV7-8,NA,CASSLARERTGELFF
NA,NA,TRBV13,TRBD1,CASSNRGQGTYEQYF
TRBJ2-2,NA,TRBV7-2,TRBD2,CASSLWREYTGELFF
TRBJ2-3,NA,TRBV10-3,TRBD2,CAISVLGGATDTQYF
TRBJ1-2,NA,TRBV19,TRBD1,CASSMMAGQRNYGYTF
TRBJ2-7,NA,TRBV18,NA,CASSPGTQSSYEQYF
TRBJ2-3,NA,TRBV28,TRBD2,CASKGGSLLTDTQYF
TRBJ2-3,NA,TRBV7-9,NA,CASSSTWARQNTDTQYF
TRBJ2-7,NA,TRBV4-2,NA,CASSPLIGGGGHEQYF
TRBJ2-5,NA,TRBV7-6,NA,CASSTGSLGTQYF
TRBJ2-5,NA,TRBV7-2,NA,CASSPQSTGPAEGYF
TRBJ2-2,NA,TRBV7-2,TRBD2,CASSLFQLAGGTGELFF
TRBJ2-3,medium-sized,TRBV28,NA,CASSLGQSDTQYF
TRBJ1-2,NA,TRBV6-5,NA,CASPLQGVGGYGYTF
TRBJ2-1,NA,TRBV7-2,TRBD2,CASSLLSGGSYNEQFF
TRBJ2-2,NA,TRBV29-1,TRBD2,CSVPSGSSYTGELFF
TRBJ1-2,NA,TRBV4-1,TRBD1,CASSQDLNRGGYGYTF
TRBJ1-4,NA,TRBV7-9,TRBD1,CASSVWTGGMEKLFF
TRBJ2-3,NA,TRBV6-4,TRBD2,CASSDSSGRATDTQYF
TRBJ1-2,NA,TRBV5-1,NA,CASSFSPSRGDSNYGYTF
TRBJ2-1,NA,TRBV18,TRBD2,CASSLGSGSGNEQFF
TRBJ1-3,NA,TRBV28,TRBD1,CASSIEGAWGNTIYF
TRBJ1-2,NA,TRBV21-1,NA,CASSKRDSQYGYTF
TRBJ2-7,NA,TRBV2,TRBD1,CASKHPTGQKGTYEQYF
TRBJ2-7,NA,TRBV19,TRBD1,CASSSAGGYEQYF
TRBJ2-2,NA,TRBV11-2,NA,CASSSVLTGELFF
TRBJ2-2,NA,TRBV7-3,NA,CASSLNQGGNTGELFF
TRBJ2-3,NA,TRBV2,NA,CASSDWRERGYF
TRBJ2-2,NA,TRBV7-9,NA,CASSLDQATGELFF
TRBJ1-4,NA,TRBV30,TRBD1,CAWDRGATNEKLFF
NA,NA,TRBV14,NA,CASSRNLDSYEQYF
TRBJ1-2,NA,TRBV2,TRBD1,CASSKDRGWYGYTF
TRBJ2-6,NA,TRBV19,NA,CASSVKSHSGANVLTF
TRBJ1-3,NA,TRBV5-1,TRBD1,CASSPTGQGGNTIYF
TRBJ1-2,NA,TRBV5-6,TRBD1,CASSSGTGGHGYTF
TRBJ1-4,NA,TRBV5-8,NA,CASSWAQDEKLFF
TRBJ2-7,NA,TRBV10-3,NA,CAISESEVSGSEYF
TRBJ1-5,NA,TRBV6-6,NA,CASSYSVRRSNQPQHF
TRBJ2-1,NA,TRBV6-5,NA,CASGWAYYNEQFF
TRBJ2-3,NA,TRBV5-1,NA,CASSLGGRPSTDTQYF
TRBJ2-3,NA,TRBV4-1,NA,CASSQNPRGRGTDTQYF
TRBJ2-4,NA,TRBV18,NA,CASSPDPNGNIQYF